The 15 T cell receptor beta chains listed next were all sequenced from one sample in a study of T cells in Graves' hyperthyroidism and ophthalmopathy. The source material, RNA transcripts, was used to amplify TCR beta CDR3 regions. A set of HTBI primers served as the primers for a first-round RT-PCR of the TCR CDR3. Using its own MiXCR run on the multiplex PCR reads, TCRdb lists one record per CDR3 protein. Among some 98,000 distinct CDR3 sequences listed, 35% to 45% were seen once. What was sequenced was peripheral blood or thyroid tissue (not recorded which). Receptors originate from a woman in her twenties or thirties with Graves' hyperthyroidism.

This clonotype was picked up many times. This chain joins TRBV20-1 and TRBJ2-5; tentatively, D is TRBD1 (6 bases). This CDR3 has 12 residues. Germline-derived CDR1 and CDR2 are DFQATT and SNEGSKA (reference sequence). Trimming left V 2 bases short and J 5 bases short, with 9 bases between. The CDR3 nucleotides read TGCAGTGCTAGAAAGGGGGACGAGACCCAGTACTTC. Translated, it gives CSARKGDETQYF.

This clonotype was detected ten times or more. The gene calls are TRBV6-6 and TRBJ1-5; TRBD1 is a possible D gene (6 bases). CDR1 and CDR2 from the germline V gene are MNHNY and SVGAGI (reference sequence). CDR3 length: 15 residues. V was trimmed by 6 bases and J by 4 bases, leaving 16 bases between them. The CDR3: CASRTQGVRNQPQHF. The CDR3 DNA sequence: TGTGCCAGCAGGACACAGGGAGTAAGGAATCAGCCCCAGCATTTT.

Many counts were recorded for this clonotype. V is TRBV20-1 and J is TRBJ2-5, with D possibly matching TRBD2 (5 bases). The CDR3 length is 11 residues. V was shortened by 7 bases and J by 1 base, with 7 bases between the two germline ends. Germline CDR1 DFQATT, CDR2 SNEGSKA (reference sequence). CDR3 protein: CSGTSQETQYF. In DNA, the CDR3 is TGCAGTGGGACTTCCCAAGAGACCCAGTACTTC.

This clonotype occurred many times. In DNA form, the CDR3 reads TGTGCCAGCAGCCTGACAGAGCTCACTGAAGCTTTCTTT. Its protein product is CASSLTELTEAFF. V is TRBV14 and J is TRBJ1-1, with TRBD1 as a possible D gene (5 bases). The CDR3 contains 13 residues. V lost 4 bases and J lost 4, with 10 bases in between. Looked up from germline, CDR1 is SGHDN and CDR2 is FVKESK. The complete variable domain, with remaining parts taken from reference TRBV14 and TRBJ1-1, reads EAGVTQFPSHSVIEKGQTVTLRCDPISGHDNLYWYRRVMGKEIKFLLHFVKESKQDESGMPNNRFLAERTGGTYSTLKVQPAELEDSGVYFCASSLTELTEAFFGQGTRLTVV.

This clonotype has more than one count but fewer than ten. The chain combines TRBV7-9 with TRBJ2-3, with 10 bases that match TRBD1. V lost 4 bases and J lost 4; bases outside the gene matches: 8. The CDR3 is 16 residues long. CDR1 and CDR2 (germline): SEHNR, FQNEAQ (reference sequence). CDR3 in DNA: TGTGCCAGCAGCTCCCTGACAGGGGGCTGGTCAGATACGCAGTATTTT. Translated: CASSSLTGGWSDTQYF. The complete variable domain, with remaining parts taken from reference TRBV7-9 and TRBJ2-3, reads DTGVSQNPRHKITKRGQNVTFRCDPISEHNRLYWYRQTLGQGPEFLTYFQNEAQLEKSRLLSDRFSAERPKGSFSTLEIQRTEQGDSAMYLCASSSLTGGWSDTQYFGPGTRLTVL.

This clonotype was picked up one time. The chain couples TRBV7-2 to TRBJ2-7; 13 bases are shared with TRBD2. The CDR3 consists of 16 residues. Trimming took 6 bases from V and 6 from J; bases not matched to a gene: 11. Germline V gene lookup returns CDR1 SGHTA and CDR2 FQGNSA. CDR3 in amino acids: CASSEWWTSGRSEQYF. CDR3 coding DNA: TGTGCCAGCAGTGAATGGTGGACTAGCGGGAGATCCGAGCAGTACTTC.

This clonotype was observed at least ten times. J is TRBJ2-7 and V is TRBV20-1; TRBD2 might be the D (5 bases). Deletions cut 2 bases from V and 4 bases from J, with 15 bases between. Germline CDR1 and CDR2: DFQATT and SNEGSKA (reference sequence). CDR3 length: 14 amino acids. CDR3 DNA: TGCAGTGCTAGACTGGACCCCGGGGAATACGAGCAGTACTTC. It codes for CSARLDPGEYEQYF.

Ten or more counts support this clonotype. The DNA of the CDR3 is TGTGCCAGCAGGAGCGGGAGAAAAGAGACCCAGTACTTC. This encodes CASRSGRKETQYF. The chain has TRBV2 and TRBJ2-5, with 8 bases lining up with TRBD2. The germline V gene encodes CDR1 SNHLY and CDR2 FYNNEI. The V and J ends lost 6 bases and 3 bases, in that order; junction bases with no gene match: 3. The CDR3 length is 13 residues.

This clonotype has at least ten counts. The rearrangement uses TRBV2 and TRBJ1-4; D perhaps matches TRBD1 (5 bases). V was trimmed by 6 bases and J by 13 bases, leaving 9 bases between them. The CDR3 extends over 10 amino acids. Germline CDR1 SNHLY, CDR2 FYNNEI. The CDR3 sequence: CASRVDRLFF. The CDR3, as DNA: TGTGCCAGCAGGGTCGACAGACTGTTTTTT.

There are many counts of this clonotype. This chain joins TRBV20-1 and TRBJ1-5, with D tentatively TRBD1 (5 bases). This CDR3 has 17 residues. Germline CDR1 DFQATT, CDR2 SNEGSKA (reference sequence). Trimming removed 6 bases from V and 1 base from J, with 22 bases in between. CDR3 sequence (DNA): TGCAGTGCGAGAAGGATTCAGGGATTCAGGAGCAATCAGCCCCAGCATTTT. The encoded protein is CSARRIQGFRSNQPQHF.

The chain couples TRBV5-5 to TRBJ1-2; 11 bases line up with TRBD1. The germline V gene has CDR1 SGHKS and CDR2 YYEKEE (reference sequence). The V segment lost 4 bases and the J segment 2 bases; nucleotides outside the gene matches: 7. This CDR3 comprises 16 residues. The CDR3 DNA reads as TGTGCCAGCAGCACCGCCGGGACAGGGGGGAACTATGGCTACACCTTC. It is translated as CASSTAGTGGNYGYTF.

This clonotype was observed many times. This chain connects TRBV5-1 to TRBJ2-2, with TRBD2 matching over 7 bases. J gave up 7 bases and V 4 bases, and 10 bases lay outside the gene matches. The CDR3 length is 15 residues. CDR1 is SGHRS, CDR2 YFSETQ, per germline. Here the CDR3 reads CASSALAGLGGELFF. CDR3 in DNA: TGCGCCAGCAGCGCCTTAGCGGGCCTGGGCGGGGAGCTGTTTTTT.

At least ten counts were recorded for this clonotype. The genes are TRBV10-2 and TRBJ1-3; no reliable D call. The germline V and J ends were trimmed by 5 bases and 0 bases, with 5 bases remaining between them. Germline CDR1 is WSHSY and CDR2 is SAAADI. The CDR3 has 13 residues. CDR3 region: CASSTGSGNTIYF. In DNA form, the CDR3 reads TGCGCCAGCAGTACGGGCTCTGGAAACACCATATATTTT.

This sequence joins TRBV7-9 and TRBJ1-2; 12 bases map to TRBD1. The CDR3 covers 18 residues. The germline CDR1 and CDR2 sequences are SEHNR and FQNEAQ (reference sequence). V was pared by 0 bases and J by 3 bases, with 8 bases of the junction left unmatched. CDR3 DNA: TGTGCCAGCAGCTTAGCCGGGACAGGGGGCAGGATGGACTATGGCTACACCTTC. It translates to CASSLAGTGGRMDYGYTF.

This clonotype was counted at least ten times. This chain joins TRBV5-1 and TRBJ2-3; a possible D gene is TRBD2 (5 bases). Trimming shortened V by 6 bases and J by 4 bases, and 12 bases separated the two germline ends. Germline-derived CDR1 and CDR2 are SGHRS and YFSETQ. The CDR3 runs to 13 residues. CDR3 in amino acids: CASKRVQADTQYF. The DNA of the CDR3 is TGCGCCAGCAAGAGGGTTCAGGCAGATACGCAGTATTTT.